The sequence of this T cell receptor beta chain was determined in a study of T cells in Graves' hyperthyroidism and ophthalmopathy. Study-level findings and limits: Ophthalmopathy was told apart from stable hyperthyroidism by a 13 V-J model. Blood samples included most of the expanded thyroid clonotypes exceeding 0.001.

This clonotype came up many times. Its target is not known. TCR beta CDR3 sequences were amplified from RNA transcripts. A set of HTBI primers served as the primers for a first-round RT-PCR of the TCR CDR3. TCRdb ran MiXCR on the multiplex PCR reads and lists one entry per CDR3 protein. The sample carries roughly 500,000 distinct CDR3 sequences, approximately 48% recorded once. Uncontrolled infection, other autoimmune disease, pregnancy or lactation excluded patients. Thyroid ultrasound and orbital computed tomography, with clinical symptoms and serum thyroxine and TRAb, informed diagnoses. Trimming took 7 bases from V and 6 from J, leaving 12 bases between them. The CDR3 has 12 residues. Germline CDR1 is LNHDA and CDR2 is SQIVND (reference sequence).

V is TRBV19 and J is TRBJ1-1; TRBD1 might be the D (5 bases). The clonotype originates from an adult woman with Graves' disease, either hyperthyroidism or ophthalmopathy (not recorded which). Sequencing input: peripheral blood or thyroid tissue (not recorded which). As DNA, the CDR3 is TGTGCCAGTAAAAAGTTGGGGGCTGAAGCTTTCTTT. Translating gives CASKKLGAEAFF.